A single sample gave rise to the 12 T cell receptor beta chains below, sequenced in a study of T cells after posttransplantation cyclophosphamide. Clones were sequenced by immunoSEQ multiplex PCR, and TCRdb holds only the in-frame ones, with some missing. There are approximately 27,000 clones in the sample, none observed a single time. Sequencing used PBMCs. These receptors were obtained from a man aged 45 to 65 in good health, CMV-negative, and a related stem cell transplant donor.

This clone was observed a handful of times. The chain employs TRBV6-5 and TRBJ2-1, with 8 nucleotides matching TRBD2. Germline values: CDR1 MNHEY, CDR2 SVGAGI. CDR3 length equals 14 residues. Trimming cost V 5 bases and J 7 bases; bases outside gene matches: 7. The CDR3 protein is CASSEVRGGNEQFF. CDR3 sequence (DNA): TGTGCCAGCAGTGAAGTCCGGGGGGGTAATGAGCAGTTCTTC.

This clone was seen ten or more times. This chain uses TRBV2 with TRBJ1-5; 11 positions match TRBD1. The CDR3 consists of 14 residues. Germline V CDR1 and CDR2: SNHLY, FYNNEI. J lost 4 bases, V lost 6 bases, and 2 bases had no gene match. The CDR3 nucleotides are TGTGCCAGCAGGGGGACAGGGGGAAATCAGCCCCAGCATTTT. It specifies CASRGTGGNQPQHF.

In its sample, this clone was seen many times. This chain joins TRBV30 and TRBJ1-5, with 9 nucleotides matching TRBD1. The CDR3 contains 15 residues. V lost 3 bases to trimming and J lost 2 bases; unmatched junction nucleotides: 5. Germline CDR1 and CDR2: GTSNPN and SVGIG (reference sequence). CDR3 sequence (DNA): TGTGCCTGGAGGGACAGGGGAAGCGGCAATCAGCCCCAGCATTTT. Residues: CAWRDRGSGNQPQHF.

This clone rates as medium-sized (0.01 to 0.1%). This chain uses TRBV7-9 with TRBJ1-1; a possible D gene is TRBD1 (6 bases). Trimming took off 3 bases at V and 4 bases at J, with 15 bases between the two ends. The CDR3 has 15 amino acids. Germline loops: CDR1 SEHNR, CDR2 FQNEAQ (reference sequence). The CDR3 DNA reads TGTGCCAGCAGCTTCACCGGGACACGAGGCACTGAAGCTTTCTTT. Encoded protein: CASSFTGTRGTEAFF.

The table lists this clone with many counts. CDR3 region: CASSETDYSPLHF. The CDR3 DNA sequence: TGTGCCAGCAGTGAAACCGACTATTCACCCCTCCACTTT. The chain is built from TRBV2 and TRBJ1-6, with D hard to call. The CDR3 has 13 amino acids. CDR1 is SNHLY, CDR2 FYNNEI, per germline. V was clipped by 2 bases and J by 8 bases, with 7 bases between them.

This clone was found many times. The chain couples TRBV7-8 to TRBJ1-2, with D tentatively TRBD1 (6 bases). V was trimmed by 1 base and J by 5 bases, leaving 14 bases between them. Germline CDR1 SGHVS, CDR2 FQNEAQ. CDR3 size: 15 residues. The chain's CDR3 is CASSLVGTLTYGYTF. The CDR3 DNA follows: TGTGCCAGCAGCTTAGTCGGGACACTGACTTATGGCTACACCTTC. Full variable domain (outside the CDR3, taken from reference TRBV7-8 and TRBJ1-2): GAGVSQSPRYKVAKRGQDVALRCDPISGHVSLFWYQQALGQGPEFLTYFQNEAQLDKSGLPSDRFFAERPEGSVSTLKIQRTQQEDSAVYLCASSLVGTLTYGYTFGSGTRLTVV.

This clone was seen at least ten times. This rearrangement joins TRBV29-1 to TRBJ2-7; 7 nucleotides align to TRBD1. Germline V gives CDR1 SQVTM, CDR2 ANQGSEA. CDR3 size: 14 residues. V shed 4 bases and J 2 bases; nucleotides not matched to a gene: 8. In DNA form, the CDR3 reads TGCAGCGTTGCCGTACCGGGACAGCCCTACGAGCAGTACTTC. Amino acid sequence: CSVAVPGQPYEQYF.

This clone was detected ten times or more. The chain employs TRBV12-1 and TRBJ1-6; the table's TRBD1 call for D was not verified on the DNA. TRBV12-1 is a documented pseudogene. This CDR3 comprises 15 residues. CDR3: CASSPGQGPGSPLHF. For the CDR3, the DNA is TGTGCCAGCAGCCCGGGACAGGGTCCAGGGTCACCCCTCCACTTT.

Ten or more counts support this clone. The J gene is TRBJ2-5, the V gene TRBV5-1; D is uncertain. From germline, CDR1 is SGHRS and CDR2 YFSETQ. Trimming pared 4 bases from V and 5 bases from J, leaving 9 bases between. The CDR3 has 12 residues. The CDR3 loop reads CASSILRETQYF. The DNA of the CDR3 is TGCGCCAGCAGCATTTTGAGGGAGACCCAGTACTTC.

This clone was seen many times. The CDR3 DNA is TGTGCCTGGAGAAAAAGTAGCGGGAAATCGGACGAGCAGTACTTC. Translated, it gives CAWRKSSGKSDEQYF. The chain has TRBV30 and TRBJ2-7, with TRBD2 matching 8 bases. This CDR3 spans 15 amino acids. The ends lost 3 bases at V and 5 bases at J; junction bases unmatched: 12. CDR1 and CDR2 (germline): GTSNPN, SVGIG (reference sequence). The full variable domain, its missing parts supplied by reference TRBV30 and TRBJ2-7, is SQTIHQWPATLVQPVGSPLSLECTVEGTSNPNLYWYRQAAGRGLQLLFYSVGIGQISSEVPQNLSASRPQDRQFILSSKKLLLSDSGFYLCAWRKSSGKSDEQYFGPGTRLTVT.

This clone was recorded many times. J is TRBJ2-1 and V is TRBV19; TRBD1 aligns across 8 bases. The CDR3 runs 15 residues. Germline loops: CDR1 LNHDA, CDR2 SQIVND (reference sequence). The V gene end was trimmed by 4 bases and the J gene end by 9 bases; junction bases not matched to a gene: 11. CDR3 nucleotide sequence: TGTGCCAGTAGTACCAAGACAGGGGTTTTGGGTGAGCAGTTCTTC. This sequence encodes CASSTKTGVLGEQFF.

In this sample, this clone turned up many times. This rearrangement joins TRBV6-6 to TRBJ1-4; D remains ambiguous. The CDR3 contains 15 residues. CDR1 and CDR2 from the germline V gene are MNHNY and SVGAGI (reference sequence). V dropped 0 bases and J dropped 0 bases, with 5 bases sitting between them. As DNA, the CDR3 is TGTGCCAGCAGTTACTCGACTGCAACTAATGAAAAACTGTTTTTT. This sequence encodes CASSYSTATNEKLFF.